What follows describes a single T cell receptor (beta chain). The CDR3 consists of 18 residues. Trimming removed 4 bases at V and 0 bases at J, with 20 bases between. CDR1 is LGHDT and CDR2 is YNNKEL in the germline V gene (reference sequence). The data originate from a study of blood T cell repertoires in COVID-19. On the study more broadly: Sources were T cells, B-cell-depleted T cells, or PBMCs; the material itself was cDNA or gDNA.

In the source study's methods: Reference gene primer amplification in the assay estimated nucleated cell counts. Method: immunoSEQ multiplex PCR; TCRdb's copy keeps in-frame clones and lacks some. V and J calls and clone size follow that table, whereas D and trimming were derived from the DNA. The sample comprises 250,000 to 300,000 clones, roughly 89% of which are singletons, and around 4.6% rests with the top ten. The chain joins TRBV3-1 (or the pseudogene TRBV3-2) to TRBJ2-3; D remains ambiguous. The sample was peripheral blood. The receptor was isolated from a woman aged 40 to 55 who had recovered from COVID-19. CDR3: CASSRDWIVTTSTDTQYF. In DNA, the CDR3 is TGTGCCAGCAGCCGAGATTGGATAGTAACTACTAGCACAGATACGCAGTATTTT.